This T cell receptor (beta chain) was documented in a study of T cell responses to AZD1222 COVID-19 vaccine. Between the trimmed V and J ends, which lost 7 bases and 6 bases, there was a span of 12 bases. The CDR3 contains 13 residues. CDR1 and CDR2 (germline): MNHEY, SMNVEV (reference sequence). Generated by immunoSEQ multiplex PCR, the TCRdb table keeps only in-frame clones and is missing some. This table holds 180,000 or so clones, under 95% found once. This clone was counted a single time. The sequence came from an adult who received the AZD1222 COVID-19 vaccine. The sample was peripheral blood, taken 28 days after the second AZD1222 dose. The chain combines TRBV27 with TRBJ2-2; D not resolved. The CDR3 loop is CASTPLTPGELFF. Here the CDR3 DNA reads TGTGCCAGCACCCCTCTCACCCCCGGGGAGCTGTTTTTT.